These 10 T cell receptor beta chains originate from one sample sequenced in a study of identical twins. One entry per CDR3 protein results from TCRdb running MiXCR on the 5' RACE reads. Of about 570,000 distinct CDR3 sequences detected, around a tenth appear once; the ten largest clones hold 3%. These data were also reused for a study on yellow fever vaccine responses in identical twins.

The sequencing sample was made of PBMCs. The receptor source for this set is a woman aged 18 to 35 in good health.

This clonotype was seen at least ten times. The chain has TRBV5-1 and TRBJ1-1; TRBD1 might be the D (5 bases). The CDR3 is 15 amino acids. V dropped 3 bases and J dropped 4 bases, with 16 bases sitting between them. Germline V lookup: CDR1 SGHRS, CDR2 YFSETQ. The CDR3 protein is CASSSTGAGGTEAFF. The DNA of the CDR3 is TGCGCCAGCAGCTCTACCGGGGCTGGGGGCACTGAAGCTTTCTTT. The complete variable domain, with remaining parts taken from reference TRBV5-1 and TRBJ1-1, reads KAGVTQTPRYLIKTRGQQVTLSCSPISGHRSVSWYQQTPGQGLQFLFEYFSETQRNKGNFPGRFSGRQFSNSRSEMNVSTLELGDSALYLCASSSTGAGGTEAFFGQGTRLTVV.

This clonotype was seen repeatedly, ten times or more. The chain combines TRBV6-2 or TRBV6-3 with TRBJ2-2, with TRBD2 matching 10 bases. The trim removed 5 bases at V and 1 base at J, leaving 10 bases unmatched. Germline V gives CDR1 MNHEY, CDR2 SVGEGT. The CDR3 is 18 amino acids. CDR3 in DNA: TGTGCCAGCAGTCTCACGGCTAGCGGGGGAAGGAACACCGGGGAGCTGTTTTTT. Protein product: CASSLTASGGRNTGELFF.

This clonotype was seen a few times. The CDR3 sequence: CSAVRGAAETQYF. DNA of the CDR3: TGCAGCGCCGTGAGGGGGGCAGCAGAGACCCAGTACTTC. This rearrangement joins TRBV29-1 to TRBJ2-5; the D gene could be TRBD1 or TRBD2 (6 bases each). V dropped 7 bases and J dropped 4 bases, with 16 bases sitting between them. The CDR3 is made up of 13 amino acids. The germline gives CDR1 SQVTM, CDR2 ANQGSEA. Full variable domain (remainder filled in from reference TRBV29-1 and TRBJ2-5): SAVISQKPSRDICQRGTSLTIQCQVDSQVTMMFWYRQQPGQSLTLIATANQGSEATYESGFVIDKFPISRPNLTFSTLTVSNMSPEDSSIYLCSAVRGAAETQYFGPGTRLLVL.

At least ten counts were recorded for this clonotype. The chain uses TRBV28 and TRBJ1-1, with D tentatively TRBD1 (6 bases). This CDR3 is 13 amino acids long. The V end was cut by 10 bases, the J end by 5 bases, with 17 bases between. Germline V lookup: CDR1 MDHEN, CDR2 SYDVKM. The CDR3 nucleotides read TGTGCCACGGACGAGGGGGGCCGGACTGAAGCTTTCTTT. Protein product: CATDEGGRTEAFF.

This clonotype was recorded at least ten times. This chain links TRBV21-1 with TRBJ2-7. TRBV21-1 is a known pseudogene. There are 10 residues in the CDR3. In DNA, the CDR3 is TGTGCCAGCAGCAATCACGAGCAGTACTTC. Protein product: CASSNHEQYF.

This clonotype was recorded a few times. The genes are TRBV4-1 and TRBJ2-2, with D hard to call. The CDR3 is made up of 14 amino acids. Trimming took 0 bases from V and 6 from J, leaving 8 bases between them. In germline, CDR1 is MGHRA, CDR2 YSYEKL. This CDR3 reads CASSQEGLSGELFF. CDR3 coding DNA: TGCGCCAGCAGCCAAGAGGGGTTGTCCGGGGAGCTGTTTTTT.

The chain carries TRBV10-1 and TRBJ2-7; 10 positions agree with TRBD2. Germline CDR1 WNHNN, CDR2 SYGVQD (reference sequence). The CDR3 is 13 residues long. Trimming cost V 4 bases and J 6 bases; bases outside gene matches: 3. The CDR3 DNA sequence: TGCGCCAGCAGTGCTAGCGGGGGCGTCGAGCAGTACTTC. It yields the protein CASSASGGVEQYF.

V is TRBV12-3 or TRBV12-4 and J is TRBJ2-1, with D unresolved. The V and J ends lost 3 bases and 0 bases respectively, with 18 bases between them. The CDR3 runs 18 residues. The CDR3 DNA reads as TGTGCCAGCAGTTTTGTCGTGGCGAGGATCAGCTCCTACAATGAGCAGTTCTTC. The encoded protein is CASSFVVARISSYNEQFF.

This clonotype turned up a few times. The J gene is TRBJ2-1, the V gene TRBV10-3; 10 bases line up with TRBD1. The V gene's germline CDR1 is ENHRY and CDR2 SYGVKD. The CDR3 spans 16 residues. The V gene end was trimmed by 10 bases and the J gene end by 8 bases; junction bases not matched to a gene: 17. The CDR3 DNA reads TGTGCCACAACACACGGGGACAGGGGACGGAACGATGAGCAGTTCTTC. The encoded protein is CATTHGDRGRNDEQFF.

This clonotype has just a few counts. V gene TRBV27 combines with J gene TRBJ2-1; 14 bases agree with TRBD2. CDR1 is MNHEY, CDR2 SMNVEV, per germline (reference sequence). The junction had 2 bases not matched to a gene; V was cut back by 6 bases and J by 4 bases. The CDR3 runs to 15 residues. The CDR3 DNA sequence: TGTGCCAGCAGAGGGACTAGCGGGGGTTACAATGAGCAGTTCTTC. Amino acid sequence: CASRGTSGGYNEQFF.